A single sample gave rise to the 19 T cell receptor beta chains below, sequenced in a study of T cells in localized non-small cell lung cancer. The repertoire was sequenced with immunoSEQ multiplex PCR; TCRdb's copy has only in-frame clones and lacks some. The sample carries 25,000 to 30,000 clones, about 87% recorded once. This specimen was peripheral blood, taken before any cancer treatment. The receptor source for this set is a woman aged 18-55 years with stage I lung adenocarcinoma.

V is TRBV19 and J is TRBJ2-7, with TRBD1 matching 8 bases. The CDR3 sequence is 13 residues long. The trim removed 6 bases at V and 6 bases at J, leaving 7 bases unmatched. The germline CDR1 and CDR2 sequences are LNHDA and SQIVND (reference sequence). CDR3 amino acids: CASSYGTGSEQYF. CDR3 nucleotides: TGTGCCAGTAGCTACGGGACAGGAAGCGAGCAGTACTTC.

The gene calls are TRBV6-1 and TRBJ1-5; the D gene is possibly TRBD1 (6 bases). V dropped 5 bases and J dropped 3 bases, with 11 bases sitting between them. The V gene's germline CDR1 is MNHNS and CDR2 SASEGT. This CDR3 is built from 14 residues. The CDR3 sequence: CASSLQGSNQPQHF. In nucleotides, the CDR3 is TGTGCCAGCAGTCTACAGGGCTCCAATCAGCCCCAGCATTTT.

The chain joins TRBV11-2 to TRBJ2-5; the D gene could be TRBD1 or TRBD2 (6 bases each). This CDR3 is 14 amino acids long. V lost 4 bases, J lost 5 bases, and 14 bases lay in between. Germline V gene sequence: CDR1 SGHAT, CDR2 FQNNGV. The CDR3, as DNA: TGTGCCAGCAGCTCGGGGGCTCTTACGGAGACCCAGTACTTC. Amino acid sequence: CASSSGALTETQYF.

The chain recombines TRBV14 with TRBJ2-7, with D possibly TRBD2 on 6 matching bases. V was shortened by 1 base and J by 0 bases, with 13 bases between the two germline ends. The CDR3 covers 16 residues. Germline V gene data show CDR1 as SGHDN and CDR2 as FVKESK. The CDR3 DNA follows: TGTGCCAGCAGCCAAGTACCGGGACTTAGCTCCTACGAGCAGTACTTC. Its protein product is CASSQVPGLSSYEQYF.

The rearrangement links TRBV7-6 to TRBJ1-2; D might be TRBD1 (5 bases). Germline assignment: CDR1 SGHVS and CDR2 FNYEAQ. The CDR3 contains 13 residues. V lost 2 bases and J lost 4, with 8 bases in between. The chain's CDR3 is CASSLNQGYGYTF. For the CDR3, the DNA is TGTGCCAGCAGCTTAAATCAGGGCTATGGCTACACCTTC.

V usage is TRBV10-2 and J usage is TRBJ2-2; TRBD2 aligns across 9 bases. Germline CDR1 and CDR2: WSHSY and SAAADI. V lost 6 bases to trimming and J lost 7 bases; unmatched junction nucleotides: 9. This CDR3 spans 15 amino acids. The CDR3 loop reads CASRISGSQGGELFF. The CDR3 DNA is TGCGCCAGCAGGATTAGCGGGAGCCAGGGCGGGGAGCTGTTTTTT.

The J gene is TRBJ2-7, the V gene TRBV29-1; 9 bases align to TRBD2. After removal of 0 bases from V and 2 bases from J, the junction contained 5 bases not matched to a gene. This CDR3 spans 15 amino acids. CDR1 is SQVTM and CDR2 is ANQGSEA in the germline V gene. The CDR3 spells CSVEEGAGGTYEQYF. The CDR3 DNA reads TGCAGCGTTGAAGAAGGAGCGGGAGGCACCTACGAGCAGTACTTC.

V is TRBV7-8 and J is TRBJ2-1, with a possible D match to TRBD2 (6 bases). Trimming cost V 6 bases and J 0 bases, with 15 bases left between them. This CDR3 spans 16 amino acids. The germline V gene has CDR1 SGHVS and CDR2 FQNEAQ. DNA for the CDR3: TGTGCCAGCAGTCCTTCATTAGCGGACTCCTACAATGAGCAGTTCTTC. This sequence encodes CASSPSLADSYNEQFF. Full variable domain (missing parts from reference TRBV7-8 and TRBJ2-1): GAGVSQSPRYKVAKRGQDVALRCDPISGHVSLFWYQQALGQGPEFLTYFQNEAQLDKSGLPSDRFFAERPEGSVSTLKIQRTQQEDSAVYLCASSPSLADSYNEQFFGPGTRLTVL.

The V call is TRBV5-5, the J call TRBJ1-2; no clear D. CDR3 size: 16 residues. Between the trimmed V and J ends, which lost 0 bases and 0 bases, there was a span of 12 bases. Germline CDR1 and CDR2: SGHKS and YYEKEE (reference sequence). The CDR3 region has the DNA TGTGCCAGCAGCTTGGTGCGGGGTTTAGCTAACTATGGCTACACCTTC. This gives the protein CASSLVRGLANYGYTF.

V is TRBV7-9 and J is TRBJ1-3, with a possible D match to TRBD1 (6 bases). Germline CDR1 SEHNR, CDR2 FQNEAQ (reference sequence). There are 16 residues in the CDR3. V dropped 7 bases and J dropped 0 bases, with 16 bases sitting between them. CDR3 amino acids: CASITRDTYSGNTIYF. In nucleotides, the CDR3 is TGTGCCAGCATCACCCGGGACACTTACTCTGGAAACACCATATATTTT.

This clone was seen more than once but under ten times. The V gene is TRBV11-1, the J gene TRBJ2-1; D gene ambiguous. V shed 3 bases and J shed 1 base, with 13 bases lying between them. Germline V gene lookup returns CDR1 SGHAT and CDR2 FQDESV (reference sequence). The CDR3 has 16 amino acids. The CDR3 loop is CASSFRLAPSYNEQFF. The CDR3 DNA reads TGTGCCAGCAGCTTTCGTTTGGCCCCTTCCTACAATGAGCAGTTCTTC. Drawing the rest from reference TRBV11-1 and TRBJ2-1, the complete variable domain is EAEVAQSPRYKITEKSQAVAFWCDPISGHATLYWYRQILGQGPELLVQFQDESVVDDSQLPKDRFSAERLKGVDSTLKIQPAELGDSAMYLCASSFRLAPSYNEQFFGPGTRLTVL.

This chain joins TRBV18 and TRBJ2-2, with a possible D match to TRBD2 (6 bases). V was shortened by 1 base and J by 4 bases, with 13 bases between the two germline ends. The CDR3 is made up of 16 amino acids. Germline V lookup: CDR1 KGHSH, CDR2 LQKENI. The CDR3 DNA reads TGTGCCAGCTCACCACAGGGCGGGGCGAGCACCGGGGAGCTGTTTTTT. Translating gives CASSPQGGASTGELFF.

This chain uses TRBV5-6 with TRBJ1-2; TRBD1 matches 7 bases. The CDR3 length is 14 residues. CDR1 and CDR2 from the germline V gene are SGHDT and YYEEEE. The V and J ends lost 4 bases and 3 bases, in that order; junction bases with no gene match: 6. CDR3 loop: CASSPDRMHYGYTF. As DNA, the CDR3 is TGTGCCAGCAGCCCGGACAGGATGCACTATGGCTACACCTTC.

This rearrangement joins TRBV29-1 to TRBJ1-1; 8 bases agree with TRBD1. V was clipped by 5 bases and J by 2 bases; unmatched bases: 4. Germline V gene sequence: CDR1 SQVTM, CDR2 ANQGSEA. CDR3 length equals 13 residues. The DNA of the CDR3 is TGCAGCGTTAGGCAGGGGGCCAACACTGAAGCTTTCTTT. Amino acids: CSVRQGANTEAFF. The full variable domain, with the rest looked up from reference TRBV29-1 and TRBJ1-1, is SAVISQKPSRDICQRGTSLTIQCQVDSQVTMMFWYRQQPGQSLTLIATANQGSEATYESGFVIDKFPISRPNLTFSTLTVSNMSPEDSSIYLCSVRQGANTEAFFGQGTRLTVV.

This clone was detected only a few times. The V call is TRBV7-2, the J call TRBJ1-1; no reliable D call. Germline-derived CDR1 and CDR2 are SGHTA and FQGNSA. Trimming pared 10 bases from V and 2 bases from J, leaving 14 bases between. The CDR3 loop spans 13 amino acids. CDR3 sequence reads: CATSPRPNTEAFF. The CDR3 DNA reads TGTGCCACCTCTCCCAGACCCAACACTGAAGCTTTCTTT.

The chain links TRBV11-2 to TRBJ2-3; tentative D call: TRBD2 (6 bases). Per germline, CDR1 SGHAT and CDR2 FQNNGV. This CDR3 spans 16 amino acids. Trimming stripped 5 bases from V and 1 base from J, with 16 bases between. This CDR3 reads CASSPRVGGGTDTQYF. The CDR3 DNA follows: TGTGCCAGCAGCCCCAGAGTGGGGGGTGGCACAGATACGCAGTATTTT. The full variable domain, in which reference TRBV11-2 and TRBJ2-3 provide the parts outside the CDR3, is EAGVAQSPRYKIIEKRQSVAFWCNPISGHATLYWYQQILGQGPKLLIQFQNNGVVDDSQLPKDRFSAERLKGVDSTLKIQPAKLEDSAVYLCASSPRVGGGTDTQYFGPGTRLTVL.

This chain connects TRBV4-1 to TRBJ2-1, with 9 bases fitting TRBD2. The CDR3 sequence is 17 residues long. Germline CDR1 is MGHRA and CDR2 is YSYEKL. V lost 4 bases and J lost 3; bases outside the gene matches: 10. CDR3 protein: CASSRIGASGIYNEQFF. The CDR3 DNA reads TGCGCCAGCAGCCGAATTGGGGCTAGCGGGATCTACAATGAGCAGTTCTTC.

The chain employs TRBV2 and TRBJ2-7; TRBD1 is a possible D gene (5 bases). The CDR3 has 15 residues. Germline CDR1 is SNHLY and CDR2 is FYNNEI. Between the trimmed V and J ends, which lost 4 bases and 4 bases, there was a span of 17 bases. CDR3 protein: CASSVGQGYEYEQYF. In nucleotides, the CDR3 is TGTGCCAGCAGTGTTGGGCAGGGTTACGAGTACGAGCAGTACTTC.

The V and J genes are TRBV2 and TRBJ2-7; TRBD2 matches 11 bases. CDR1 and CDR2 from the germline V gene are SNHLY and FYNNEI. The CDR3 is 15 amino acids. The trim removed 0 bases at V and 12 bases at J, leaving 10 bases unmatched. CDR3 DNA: TGTGCCAGCAGTGAAGCGCTAGAACTAGCGGGAGTCCGGTACTTC. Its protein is CASSEALELAGVRYF.